Sequencing of this TCR beta chain was carried out in a study of blood T cell repertoires in COVID-19. The overall study: Samples representing acute and convalescent COVID-19 were sourced from the United States, Italy and Spain. PBMCs, B-cell-depleted T cells, or T cells were the source of the cDNA or gDNA that made up the material.

Germline CDR1 and CDR2: SNHLY and FYNNEI. The J segment lost 3 bases and the V segment lost 4 bases, leaving 8 bases of the junction unmatched. The CDR3 runs 16 residues. Original processing notes: Scientists estimated how many nucleated cells there were by amplifying reference gene primers. Assay used: immunoSEQ multiplex PCR; TCRdb lists only in-frame clones, some missing. V, J and clone size were drawn from that table, and D and trimming were deduced from the DNA. In the table there are tens of thousands of clones, 80% to 95% of which are singletons. The chain combines TRBV2 with TRBJ1-5; 8 bases align to TRBD1. This sequence was found in a male donor with active COVID-19. The sample was peripheral blood. This CDR3 reads CASSVGDRRYNQPQHF. The CDR3 DNA is TGTGCCAGCAGTGTTGGGGACAGGAGATACAATCAGCCCCAGCATTTT.